This TCR beta chain comes out of a study of blood T cell repertoires in COVID-19. Study summary: The study drew acute and convalescent COVID-19 samples from the United States, Italy and Spain.

Per germline, CDR1 MNHEY and CDR2 SVGAGI. V was clipped by 4 bases and J by 5 bases; unmatched bases: 7. This CDR3 contains 14 residues. Here immunoSEQ multiplex PCR was the method, and the copy in TCRdb shows in-frame clones only, minus some. The sample holds a few hundred thousand clones, 70% to 90% seen once. The sequence was obtained from a woman aged 65 to 85 with active or convalescent COVID-19. The chain combines TRBV6-5 with TRBJ2-7, with 8 bases lining up with TRBD1. Sequenced input: peripheral blood. DNA of the CDR3: TGTGCCAGCAGTTCGGCAGGGGGCAGAGACGAGCAGTACTTC. This sequence encodes CASSSAGGRDEQYF.